The clone carrying this T cell receptor (beta chain) was seen repeatedly, ten times or more. The data stem from a study of regulatory T cells in long-lasting Graves disease. Time point reported: newly diagnosed GD, antithyroid drugs for less than 3 months. Generation of the TCR library employed RNA extracted from PBMCs. CDR3-region Arm-PCR and iRepertoire HTBI primers produced the TCR beta libraries. One entry per CDR3 protein, called by TCRdb with MiXCR from the multiplex PCR reads. The sample contains roughly 610,000 distinct CDR3 sequences, approximately 15% of which appear only once. CDR1 is GTSNPN and CDR2 is SVGIG in the germline V gene (reference sequence). Trimming cost V 4 bases and J 3 bases, with 10 bases left between them. The CDR3 has 13 amino acids. These data also formed part of another study, on T cells in Graves' hyperthyroidism and ophthalmopathy.

This sequence originates from a woman aged 25 to 39 with Graves disease. J is TRBJ1-5 and V is TRBV30, with a possible D match to TRBD1 (5 bases). This sample comprised peripheral blood mononuclear cells (PBMCs), obtained at new diagnosis, from a patient treated with antithyroid drugs. The CDR3 bases are TGTGCCTGGAAGGGGCAGTTCAATCAGCCCCAGCATTTT. It yields the protein CAWKGQFNQPQHF.